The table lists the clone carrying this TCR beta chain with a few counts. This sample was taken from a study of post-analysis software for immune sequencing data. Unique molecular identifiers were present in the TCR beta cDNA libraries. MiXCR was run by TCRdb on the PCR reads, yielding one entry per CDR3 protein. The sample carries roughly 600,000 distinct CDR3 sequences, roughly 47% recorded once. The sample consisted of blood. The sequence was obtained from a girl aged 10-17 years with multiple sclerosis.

This CDR3 reads CASSYTGNQETQYF. As DNA, the CDR3 is TGTGCCAGCAGCTACACCGGGAACCAAGAGACCCAGTACTTC. The chain recombines TRBV5-6 with TRBJ2-5; D perhaps matches TRBD2 (5 bases). V lost 3 bases to trimming and J lost 0 bases, with 9 bases between them. This CDR3 region has 14 residues. Looked up from germline, CDR1 is SGHDT and CDR2 is YYEEEE.